What follows describes a single TCR beta chain. The data were obtained in a study of CD8 T cells in Susac syndrome. Germline values: CDR1 MNHEY, CDR2 SVGAGI. CDR3 length equals 12 residues. Deletions cut 6 bases from V and 8 bases from J, with 13 bases between. FACS enriched CD8+ TEMRA cells, while bulk CD8+ and CD4+ were negatively isolated. With random hexamers, 0.5 to 1 ug RNA was reverse transcribed. The amplification used immunoSEQ multiplex PCR on TCR beta CDR3; it spanned 54 Vbeta and 13 Jbeta. One entry per CDR3 protein results from TCRdb running MiXCR on the immunoSEQ multiplex PCR reads. The data contain about 190,000 distinct CDR3 sequences, roughly 92% of them singletons.

The sample was CD4+ T cells from PBMCs. The TCR originated in a human donor in good health. This rearrangement joins TRBV6-5 to TRBJ1-2; D remains ambiguous. In DNA form, the CDR3 reads TGTGCCAGCAGCGCGCTTCTCGGCGGCTACACCTTC. The encoded protein is CASSALLGGYTF.